This paragraph reports one T cell receptor beta chain. The data were taken from a study of T cell changes during pregnancy in multiple sclerosis. CDR1 and CDR2 (germline): MNHEY, SVGAGI. Trimming at V came to 6 bases and at J to 3 bases, leaving 3 bases not matched to a gene. The CDR3 is made up of 13 amino acids. TCRdb's copy holds only in-frame clones and misses some; the assay was immunoSEQ multiplex PCR. This table has more than 25,000 clones, 90% to 95% appearing once. The sequencing here drew on CD4+ T cells from peripheral blood mononuclear cells, taken in the first trimester of pregnancy. The receptor was isolated from a female donor with multiple sclerosis, enrolled in a pregnancy study. This chain uses TRBV6-5 with TRBJ2-3; 7 bases line up with TRBD1. The CDR3: CASSIQGTDTQYF. DNA of the CDR3: TGTGCCAGCAGCATACAGGGGACAGATACGCAGTATTTT.